This T cell receptor (beta chain) was obtained from a study of blood T cell repertoires in COVID-19. The CDR3 totals 13 residues. The germline V gene encodes CDR1 SGHTA and CDR2 FQGNSA. Trimming stripped 3 bases from V and 5 bases from J, with 10 bases between. This clone was seen only once. As originally analysed: Cell counts per sample came from amplifying reference gene primers. Here immunoSEQ multiplex PCR was the method, and the copy in TCRdb shows in-frame clones only, minus some. From that table come the V and J calls and clone size; the DNA was used to work out D and trimming. The sample has more than 20,000 clones, about 90% seen once.

The sequence was obtained from a man aged 65 to 85 with acute or convalescent COVID-19. The V gene is TRBV7-2, the J gene TRBJ2-5; perhaps TRBD2 as D (7 bases). Sequenced input: peripheral blood. DNA of the CDR3: TGTGCCAGCAGCTTCGGGGGGCGGGAGACCCAGTACTTC. Its protein is CASSFGGRETQYF.